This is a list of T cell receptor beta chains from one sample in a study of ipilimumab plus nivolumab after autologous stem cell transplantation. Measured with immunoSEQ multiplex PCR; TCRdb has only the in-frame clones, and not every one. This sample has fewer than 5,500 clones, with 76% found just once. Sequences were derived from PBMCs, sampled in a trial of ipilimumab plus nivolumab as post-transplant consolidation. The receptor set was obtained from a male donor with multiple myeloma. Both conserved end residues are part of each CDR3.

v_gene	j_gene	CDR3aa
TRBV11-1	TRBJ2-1	CASSLVRTGYNEQFF
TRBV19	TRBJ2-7	CASRGQDRYEQYF
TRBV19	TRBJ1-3	CASSTGDRNTIYF
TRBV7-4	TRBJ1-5	CASSLGEHQPQHF
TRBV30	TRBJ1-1	CAWSGLAEAFF
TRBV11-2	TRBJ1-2	CASSHPGTAAYGYTF
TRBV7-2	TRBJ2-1	CASSSRGQGWNNEQFF
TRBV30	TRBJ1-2	CAWSIGFYGYTF
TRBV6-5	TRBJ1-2	CASRQGGTVVYTF
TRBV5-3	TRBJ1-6	CASSFLGTGNSPLHF
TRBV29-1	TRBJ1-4	CSVILQGSNEKLFF
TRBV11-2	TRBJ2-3	CASSYLRGARDTQYF
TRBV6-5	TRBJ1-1	CASSYLKNTEAFF
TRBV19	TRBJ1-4	CASRSVGAAKLFF
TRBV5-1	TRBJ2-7	CASSLLAGTYEQYF
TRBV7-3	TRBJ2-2	CASSLVDTGELFF
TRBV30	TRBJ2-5	CAWSGVGGETQYF
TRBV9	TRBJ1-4	CASSGGDSTNEKLFF
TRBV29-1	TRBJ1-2	CSADRGYYGYTF
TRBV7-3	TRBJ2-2	CASSTPNTGELFF
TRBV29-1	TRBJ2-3	CSVRDVPADTQYF
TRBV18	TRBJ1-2	CASSRDPSNYGYTF
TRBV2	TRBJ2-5	CASSVGPEETQYF
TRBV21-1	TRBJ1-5	CASRVRITFITTDSNQPQHF
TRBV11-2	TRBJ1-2	CASSLSGAYGYTF
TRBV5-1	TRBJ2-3	CASSGVGGGDTQYF
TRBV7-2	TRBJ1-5	CASSSFGRSNQPQHF
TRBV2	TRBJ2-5	CASSPGSGGFQETQYF
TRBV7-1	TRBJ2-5	CASSSRTSIGETQYF
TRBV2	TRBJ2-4	CASRTGDIQYF
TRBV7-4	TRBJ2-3	CASSLVGGKDTQYF
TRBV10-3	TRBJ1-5	CAISESDQPQHF
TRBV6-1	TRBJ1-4	CASSVGPEGGLFF
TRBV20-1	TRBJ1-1	CSARGGIEAFF
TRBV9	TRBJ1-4	CASSVSSGGEKLFF
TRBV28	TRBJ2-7	CASSFPDGKPSYEQYF
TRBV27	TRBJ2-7	CASSPMGGETYEQYF
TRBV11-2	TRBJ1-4	CASSPRGRVVTGDEKLFF
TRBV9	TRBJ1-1	CASSAAGTGFTEAFF
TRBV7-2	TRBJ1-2	CASSLTDLGTGGGGYTF
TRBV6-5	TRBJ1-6	CASSPRGGFNSPLHF
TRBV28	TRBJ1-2	CASSLRVGYTF
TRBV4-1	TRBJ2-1	CASSQSLAGVNNEQFF
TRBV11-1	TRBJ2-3	CASSLRRGVNTDTQYF
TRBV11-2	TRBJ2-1	CASSLHSSYNEQFF